Sequencing of this T cell receptor (beta chain) was carried out in a study of CXCR3-negative and CXCR3-positive naive CD8 T cells. Triplicate sorts, approximately 290,000 cells apiece, were made for each CD8+ T cell subset. Overall study results and limits: Hydrophobicity was higher for TRB CDR3s found in CXCR3-positive naive cells than in CXCR3-negative naive cells. For memory CD8+ cells diversity was much lower, but both naive subsets had comparably high diversity. Cryopreserved cells partially lost CXCR3 expression, and fresh PBMCs were used in most assays. The TRBV-TRBJ usage of naive CXCR3-negative and CXCR3-positive cells was similar, but that of memory cells differed.

About this clonotype itself: Its antigen remains unknown.

The CDR3 contains 15 residues. 5' RACE with UMI labels generated the TRB cDNA libraries. TCRdb reprocessed the 5' RACE reads and reports one entry per CDR3 protein, with no DNA. Its listing shows under 90,000 distinct CDR3 sequences. This clonotype originated in a human donor in good health. Some clones in this sample may be carry-over from other donors' samples. The V and J genes are TRBV21-1 and TRBJ2-7; TCRdb proposes TRBD2, but this gene call is untestable without DNA. TRBV21-1 is a pseudogene segment. The sequenced sample was naive CXCR3+ CD8+ T cells from blood. As to subset: CD45RO-CCR7+CD27+CD95- naive CD8+ T cells expressing CXCR3 (TNR3+). CDR3 in amino acids: CASSQSRDATLEQYF.